The 5 T cell receptor beta chains listed next were all sequenced from one sample in a study of blood T cell repertoires in COVID-19. Assay: immunoSEQ multiplex PCR; the TCRdb copy retains only in-frame clones and omits some. The table lists a few hundred thousand clones, 70% to 85% of them singletons. Sequenced: peripheral blood. The source is a woman aged 40 to 50 who had recovered from COVID-19.

The CDR3 region is CASSVLGQVYGYTF. In nucleotides, the CDR3 is TGTGCCAGCAGCGTTTTGGGACAGGTTTACGGCTACACCTTC. The gene calls are TRBV7-2 and TRBJ1-2; 8 bases fit TRBD1. The CDR3 runs 14 residues. V dropped 5 bases and J dropped 8; count of bases not matched to a gene: 10. Germline-derived CDR1 and CDR2 are SGHTA and FQGNSA. The whole variable domain, filled in from reference TRBV7-2 and TRBJ1-2, reads GAGVSQSPSNKVTEKGKDVELRCDPISGHTALYWYRQSLGQGLEFLIYFQGNSAPDKSGLPSDRFSAERTGGSVSTLTIQRTQQEDSAVYLCASSVLGQVYGYTFGSGTRLTVV.

The chain combines TRBV19 with TRBJ1-5; 7 positions agree with TRBD1. Germline V gives CDR1 LNHDA, CDR2 SQIVND (reference sequence). The CDR3 is made up of 13 amino acids. J lost 5 bases, V lost 10 bases, and 8 bases had no gene match. CDR3 sequence reads: CATERTGHQPQHF. The DNA of the CDR3 is TGTGCCACAGAACGGACAGGTCATCAGCCCCAGCATTTT.

The J gene is TRBJ1-6, the V gene TRBV30; a possible D gene is TRBD1 (6 bases). Trimming removed 0 bases at V and 5 bases at J, with 17 bases between. CDR3 length: 17 amino acids. Germline values: CDR1 GTSNPN, CDR2 SVGIG (reference sequence). The CDR3 reads CAWSVSPFGQNNSPLHF. The CDR3 bases are TGTGCCTGGAGTGTTAGTCCTTTTGGACAGAATAATTCACCCCTCCACTTT.

The gene calls are TRBV5-6 and TRBJ1-3, with 8 bases fitting TRBD1. Per germline, CDR1 SGHDT and CDR2 YYEEEE. The trim removed 3 bases at V and 4 bases at J, leaving 3 bases unmatched. The CDR3 contains 14 residues. The CDR3 coding sequence is TGTGCCAGCAGCTGGACAGGGAGCGGAAACACCATATATTTT. Its protein is CASSWTGSGNTIYF.

This rearrangement joins TRBV29-1 to TRBJ2-7; 8 bases agree with TRBD2. J lost 5 bases, V lost 4 bases, and 13 bases had no gene match. Germline V gene lookup returns CDR1 SQVTM and CDR2 ANQGSEA. This CDR3 is built from 15 residues. In DNA form, the CDR3 reads TGCAGCGTTGTGGGCGGGGCTAGCGGGCTCGACGAGCAGTACTTC. This codes for CSVVGGASGLDEQYF.